A single sample gave rise to the 22 T cell receptor beta chains below, sequenced in a study of Ad26.COV2.S vaccination and SARS-CoV-2 variants. Treatment defined: about 20 received Ad26.COV2.S at low or high dose, single or two shots; roughly five received placebo; per-sample allocation not given. The samples were gathered on day 63 after the first injection of vaccine or placebo. The assay was immunoSEQ multiplex PCR, and TCRdb's table has in-frame clones only and misses some. This sample has about 250,000 clones, with approximately 89% found just once. Specimen: peripheral blood, collected in a trial of Ad26.COV2.S vaccine versus placebo. The origin of the receptors is a person aged 18-60 years who received the Ad26.COV2.S COVID-19 vaccine or a placebo.

The chain combines TRBV5-5 with TRBJ1-4; 9 bases map to TRBD1. Germline values: CDR1 SGHKS, CDR2 YYEKEE (reference sequence). With V trimmed by 4 bases and J by 8 bases, 12 bases remained unmatched. The CDR3 covers 16 residues. The CDR3 protein is CASSAGPRTGEEKLFF. The CDR3 coding sequence is TGTGCCAGCAGCGCAGGCCCGAGGACAGGGGAAGAAAAACTGTTTTTT.

The genes are TRBV25-1 and TRBJ2-7; a possible D gene is TRBD2 (6 bases). There are 17 residues in the CDR3. Germline V lookup: CDR1 MGHDK, CDR2 SYGVNS. V lost 2 bases and J 1 base, leaving 18 bases between the germline ends. CDR3 region: CASSERDLGSRSYEQYF. The CDR3, as DNA: TGTGCCAGCAGTGAACGGGACTTGGGGTCTAGATCCTACGAGCAGTACTTC.

V gene TRBV14 combines with J gene TRBJ2-5, with D uncertain. The CDR3 is 13 amino acids. Germline V gene data show CDR1 as SGHDN and CDR2 as FVKESK. The V and J ends lost 3 bases and 1 base respectively, with 6 bases between them. The CDR3 region has the DNA TGTGCCAGCAGCCACAATCCCCAAGAGACCCAGTACTTC. Its translation: CASSHNPQETQYF.

The V call is TRBV9, the J call TRBJ2-3, with 9 bases aligning to TRBD2. With V trimmed by 10 bases and J by 0 bases, 12 bases remained unmatched. Germline CDR1 reads SGDLS; CDR2 reads YYNGEE. The CDR3 length is 16 residues. The CDR3 DNA sequence: TGTGCCGGCACCACTAGCGGGTCTGCTAGCACAGATACGCAGTATTTT. It codes for CAGTTSGSASTDTQYF.

The chain carries TRBV11-2 and TRBJ1-4; D remains ambiguous. Germline CDR1 reads SGHAT; CDR2 reads FQNNGV. The CDR3 extends over 13 amino acids. Between the trimmed V and J ends, which lost 0 bases and 6 bases, there was a span of 5 bases. The CDR3 region is CASSLEVHEKLFF. The DNA for the CDR3 is TGTGCCAGCAGCTTAGAAGTACATGAAAAACTGTTTTTT.

The chain recombines TRBV3-1 (or the pseudogene TRBV3-2) with TRBJ2-2, with unresolved D. V was pared by 5 bases and J by 5 bases, with 6 bases between. CDR1 is LGHDT and CDR2 is YNNKEL in the germline V gene (reference sequence). CDR3 length: 12 residues. CDR3 nucleotide sequence: TGTGCCAGCAGCTATTCGACCGGGGAGCTGTTTTTT. Protein sequence: CASSYSTGELFF.

This clone is a singleton in its sample. The V call is TRBV25-1, the J call TRBJ2-5; TRBD1 might be the D (5 bases). The CDR3 has 15 amino acids. V was pared by 3 bases and J by 1 base, with 12 bases between. Per germline, CDR1 MGHDK and CDR2 SYGVNS. For the CDR3, the DNA is TGTGCCAGCAGTGACCGCGACAGATTCCAAGAGACCCAGTACTTC. Translating gives CASSDRDRFQETQYF.

The V gene is TRBV27, the J gene TRBJ1-1; 7 positions agree with TRBD1. Germline assignment: CDR1 MNHEY and CDR2 SMNVEV (reference sequence). The V gene end was trimmed by 6 bases and the J gene end by 7 bases; junction bases not matched to a gene: 14. The length of the CDR3 is 15 residues. In DNA form, the CDR3 reads TGTGCCAGCAGGAATCCCTCGACAGGGTACTTTGAAGCTTTCTTT. This codes for CASRNPSTGYFEAFF.

The chain employs TRBV10-1 and TRBJ2-7; 8 nucleotides match TRBD1. The CDR3 consists of 14 residues. Germline CDR1 reads WNHNN; CDR2 reads SYGVQD (reference sequence). After removal of 4 bases from V and 7 bases from J, the junction contained 9 bases not matched to a gene. The CDR3 coding sequence is TGCGCCAGCAGTGGACAGGGGTCCTCGGGGGAGCAGTACTTC. Translating gives CASSGQGSSGEQYF.

The chain joins TRBV2 to TRBJ1-2, with D unclear. V lost 6 bases to trimming and J lost 0 bases, with 11 bases between them. The CDR3 has 14 residues. In germline, CDR1 is SNHLY, CDR2 FYNNEI. CDR3 DNA sequence: TGTGCCAGCAGGGAGACAAGGTCTAACTATGGCTACACCTTC. Translation gives CASRETRSNYGYTF.

The genes are TRBV29-1 and TRBJ2-5; D is possibly TRBD2 (6 bases). This CDR3 comprises 13 residues. Germline-derived CDR1 and CDR2 are SQVTM and ANQGSEA. The V end was cut by 5 bases, the J end by 0 bases, with 10 bases between. CDR3 residues: CSVIRDYQETQYF. Written as DNA, the CDR3 is TGCAGCGTTATACGGGACTACCAAGAGACCCAGTACTTC.

This chain uses TRBV5-4 with TRBJ1-2; 12 nucleotides align to TRBD1. In germline, CDR1 is SGHNT, CDR2 YYREEE (reference sequence). The CDR3 totals 18 residues. J was trimmed by 4 bases and V by 3 bases; bases with no gene match: 13. The CDR3 reads CASSSRGDRGQAFYGYTF. CDR3 nucleotide sequence: TGTGCCAGCAGCTCCCGTGGGGACAGGGGGCAAGCCTTCTATGGCTACACCTTC.

The chain uses TRBV5-4 and TRBJ2-3, with 9 bases that match TRBD2. The V segment lost 6 bases and the J segment 5 bases; nucleotides outside the gene matches: 7. The CDR3 runs to 14 residues. The germline gives CDR1 SGHNT, CDR2 YYREEE (reference sequence). The CDR3 bases are TGTGCCAGCACCCAGGCGGGGGGGAAAGATACGCAGTATTTT. Translating it yields CASTQAGGKDTQYF.

This CDR3 reads CSVESPGQGSGYTF. The CDR3 DNA reads as TGCAGCGTTGAAAGCCCGGGACAGGGTTCTGGCTACACCTTC. The rearrangement links TRBV29-1 to TRBJ1-2; 9 bases align to TRBD1. The length of the CDR3 is 14 residues. In germline, CDR1 is SQVTM, CDR2 ANQGSEA. Trimming cost V 2 bases and J 7 bases; bases outside gene matches: 8.

This clone was counted between two and nine times. The chain combines TRBV28 with TRBJ1-2; 7 bases fit TRBD1. V lost 5 bases, J lost 5 bases, and 17 bases stayed unmatched. Germline lookup yields CDR1 MDHEN and CDR2 SYDVKM. The CDR3 sequence is 17 residues long. CDR3 nucleotide sequence: TGTGCCAGCAGTCCTAGAGGGCAGGTGGGACAGTTATATGGCTACACCTTC. Protein sequence: CASSPRGQVGQLYGYTF.

The chain recombines TRBV29-1 with TRBJ1-1; 7 bases line up with TRBD1. J lost 5 bases, V lost 4 bases, and 7 bases had no gene match. Germline V gene sequence: CDR1 SQVTM, CDR2 ANQGSEA. The CDR3 totals 13 residues. The CDR3 DNA sequence: TGCAGCGTTGCGACAGGGAGGGGGACTGAAGCTTTCTTT. Protein: CSVATGRGTEAFF.

The V call is TRBV5-5, the J call TRBJ2-7, with 9 bases lining up with TRBD2. With 5 bases clipped from V and 3 bases from J, the junction kept 15 bases outside the gene matches. Germline V gene data show CDR1 as SGHKS and CDR2 as YYEKEE (reference sequence). The CDR3 is 17 amino acids. The DNA for the CDR3 is TGTGCCAGCAGAAAAGACTCCACTTGGACTAGCGTCTACGAGCAGTACTTC. It yields the protein CASRKDSTWTSVYEQYF. Based on the CDR3 plus reference TRBV5-5 and TRBJ2-7, the full variable domain is DAGVTQSPTHLIKTRGQQVTLRCSPISGHKSVSWYQQVLGQGPQFIFQYYEKEERGRGNFPDRFSARQFPNYSSELNVNALLLGDSALYLCASRKDSTWTSVYEQYFGPGTRLTVT.

This chain connects TRBV7-9 to TRBJ1-1, with TRBD1 as a possible D gene (6 bases). The V gene lost 5 bases and the J gene lost 6 bases, with 13 bases spanning the gap. The CDR3 runs 13 residues. Germline lookup yields CDR1 SEHNR and CDR2 FQNEAQ (reference sequence). CDR3 protein: CASSRGGDSEAFF. The CDR3 DNA follows: TGTGCCAGCAGCCGAGGGGGGGACTCTGAAGCTTTCTTT.

This chain joins TRBV5-1 and TRBJ2-1, with D uncertain. This CDR3 region has 11 residues. The germline V gene has CDR1 SGHRS and CDR2 YFSETQ. V shed 4 bases and J shed 8 bases, with 7 bases lying between them. The CDR3 region has the DNA TGCGCCAGCAGCGTTATTGATGAGCAGTTCTTC. Translation: CASSVIDEQFF.

The chain is built from TRBV10-3 and TRBJ1-3, with unresolved D. Germline-derived CDR1 and CDR2 are ENHRY and SYGVKD. Between the trimmed V and J ends, which lost 6 bases and 1 base, there was a span of 16 bases. The length of the CDR3 is 16 residues. The DNA of the CDR3 is TGTGCCATCAGAGCCTACAGCATCTCTTCTGGAAACACCATATATTTT. Translating it yields CAIRAYSISSGNTIYF.

The genes are TRBV6-6 and TRBJ2-1; perhaps D is TRBD1 or TRBD2 (7 bases each). V lost 5 bases and J 6 bases, leaving 14 bases between the germline ends. The CDR3 covers 14 residues. The germline V gene encodes CDR1 MNHNY and CDR2 SVGAGI (reference sequence). The DNA of the CDR3 is TGTGCCAGCAGTGGGTTCAGGGGGGGCAATGAGCAGTTCTTC. This gives the protein CASSGFRGGNEQFF.

CDR3 sequence reads: CASRGTSVYEQYF. CDR3 bases: TGTGCCAGCAGGGGGACTAGCGTTTACGAGCAGTACTTC. The genes are TRBV2 and TRBJ2-7; 10 bases are shared with TRBD2. Germline trimming cut 6 bases from V and 4 bases from J; bases unmatched to any gene: 3. From germline, CDR1 is SNHLY and CDR2 FYNNEI. This CDR3 comprises 13 residues.